A single sample is the source of the 11 T cell receptor beta chains below, sequenced in a study of naive CD8 T cells in extremely preterm neonates. This table comes from immunoSEQ multiplex PCR, and its TCRdb copy is limited to in-frame clones, with some not included. The table has 4,000 to 6,000 clones, around 97% seen once; the top ten hold more than 0.55%. Cord blood came from elective full-term cesareans at roughly 37-41 weeks without labor or membrane rupture. The material sequenced was naive CD8+ T cells from cord blood. The receptor source for this set is a newborn in good health.

Concerning this clone: Germline is not matched at one junction end, which may reflect a read error. V gene TRBV7-7 combines with J gene TRBJ1-4; 8 positions agree with TRBD1. The germline V gene has CDR1 SSHAT and CDR2 FNYEAQ (reference sequence). CDR3 size: 14 residues. Written as DNA, the CDR3 is TGTGCTAGCAGCCCAGGGGGCGTTAATGAAAAACTGTTTTTT. It translates to CASSPGGVNEKLFF.

The V gene is TRBV12-2, the J gene TRBJ2-1; the table names TRBD2, a call not compared with the DNA. TRBV12-2 has pseudogene status. The CDR3 extends over 15 amino acids. In DNA form, the CDR3 reads TGTGCAAGTCGCTTAGGCGGCAAAAACTACAATGAGCAGTTCTTC. It encodes CASRLGGKNYNEQFF.

This clone was seen just once. CDR3 in DNA: TGTGCCAGCAGCCCCCGGACAGGGTTGAACACTGAAGCTTTCTTT. Translation gives CASSPRTGLNTEAFF. The chain employs TRBV6-5 and TRBJ1-1; 8 bases line up with TRBD1. This CDR3 spans 15 amino acids. Germline values: CDR1 MNHEY, CDR2 SVGAGI. V was pared by 6 bases and J by 0 bases, with 6 bases of the junction left unmatched.

This chain uses TRBV5-6 with TRBJ2-1, with 9 bases matching TRBD2. The V gene end was trimmed by 3 bases and the J gene end by 5 bases; junction bases not matched to a gene: 6. CDR3 length: 15 residues. In germline, CDR1 is SGHDT, CDR2 YYEEEE. The DNA of the CDR3 is TGTGCCAGCAGCTCACTAGCGGGCGCTAACAATGAGCAGTTCTTC. This gives the protein CASSSLAGANNEQFF.

The chain is built from TRBV6-1 and TRBJ2-1; 14 bases are shared with TRBD2. The CDR3 loop spans 18 amino acids. Germline CDR1 MNHNS, CDR2 SASEGT. V lost 4 bases, J lost 8 bases, and 13 bases stayed unmatched. This chain's CDR3 is CASSAGTSGGRWGHEQFF. As DNA, the CDR3 is TGTGCCAGCAGTGCCGGGACTAGCGGGGGCCGTTGGGGCCATGAGCAGTTCTTC.

The V and J genes are TRBV28 and TRBJ2-3, with 9 bases lining up with TRBD1. Looked up from germline, CDR1 is MDHEN and CDR2 is SYDVKM. This CDR3 comprises 14 residues. Germline trimming cut 6 bases from V and 1 base from J; bases unmatched to any gene: 2. CDR3 coding DNA: TGTGCCAGCAGGAGGACAGGGGGCACAGATACGCAGTATTTT. Protein product: CASRRTGGTDTQYF.

V usage is TRBV5-1 and J usage is TRBJ2-5, with 9 bases identical to TRBD2. Germline V CDR1 and CDR2: SGHRS, YFSETQ. The CDR3 covers 18 residues. J was trimmed by 3 bases and V by 1 base; bases with no gene match: 13. The CDR3, as DNA: TGCGCCAGCAGCTTGTTCCACTATTCGGAGCGGGAGGAAGAGACCCAGTACTTC. Amino acids: CASSLFHYSEREEETQYF. The complete variable domain, with remaining parts taken from reference TRBV5-1 and TRBJ2-5, reads KAGVTQTPRYLIKTRGQQVTLSCSPISGHRSVSWYQQTPGQGLQFLFEYFSETQRNKGNFPGRFSGRQFSNSRSEMNVSTLELGDSALYLCASSLFHYSEREEETQYFGPGTRLLVL.

This sequence joins TRBV11-1 and TRBJ2-7; 10 bases are shared with TRBD2. With 3 bases clipped from V and 0 bases from J, the junction kept 8 bases outside the gene matches. The length of the CDR3 is 17 residues. Looked up from germline, CDR1 is SGHAT and CDR2 is FQDESV (reference sequence). Here the CDR3 reads CASSLDLSGRASYEQYF. CDR3 coding DNA: TGTGCCAGCAGCTTGGACCTAAGCGGGAGGGCCTCCTACGAGCAGTACTTC. Based on the CDR3 plus reference TRBV11-1 and TRBJ2-7, the full variable domain is EAEVAQSPRYKITEKSQAVAFWCDPISGHATLYWYRQILGQGPELLVQFQDESVVDDSQLPKDRFSAERLKGVDSTLKIQPAELGDSAMYLCASSLDLSGRASYEQYFGPGTRLTVT.

This clone was seen just once. V gene TRBV7-9 combines with J gene TRBJ1-4; TRBD1 matches 11 bases. Germline V gene sequence: CDR1 SEHNR, CDR2 FQNEAQ (reference sequence). The CDR3 runs 14 residues. V lost 5 bases and J lost 5; bases outside the gene matches: 1. CDR3 protein: CASSRDRGNEKLFF. The CDR3 DNA sequence: TGTGCCAGCAGCCGGGACAGGGGGAATGAAAAACTGTTTTTT.

V is TRBV11-2 and J is TRBJ1-3; D is possibly TRBD1 (6 bases). The CDR3 consists of 13 residues. V shed 5 bases and J shed 4 bases, with 9 bases lying between them. Germline CDR1 SGHAT, CDR2 FQNNGV. The CDR3 spells CASSLGTGNTIYF. In DNA form, the CDR3 reads TGTGCCAGCAGCCTCGGGACAGGAAACACCATATATTTT.

The chain couples TRBV9 to TRBJ1-2, with 7 bases lining up with TRBD1. CDR1 and CDR2 from the germline V gene are SGDLS and YYNGEE. This CDR3 contains 11 residues. The V segment lost 3 bases and the J segment 7 bases; nucleotides outside the gene matches: 0. The CDR3 spells CASSGQGGYTF. The CDR3 DNA sequence: TGTGCCAGCAGCGGACAGGGTGGCTACACCTTC.